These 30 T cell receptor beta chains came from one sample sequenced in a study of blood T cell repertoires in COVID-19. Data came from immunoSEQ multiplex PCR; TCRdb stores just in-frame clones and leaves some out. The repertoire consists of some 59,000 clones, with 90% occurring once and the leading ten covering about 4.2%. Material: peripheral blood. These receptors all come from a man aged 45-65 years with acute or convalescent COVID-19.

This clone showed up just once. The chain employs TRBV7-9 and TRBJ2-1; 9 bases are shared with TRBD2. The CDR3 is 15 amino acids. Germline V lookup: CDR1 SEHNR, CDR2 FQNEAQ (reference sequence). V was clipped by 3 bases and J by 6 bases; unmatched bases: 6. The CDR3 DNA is TGTGCCAGCAGCTTGGGTAGCGGGGGCACCAATGAGCAGTTCTTC. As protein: CASSLGSGGTNEQFF.

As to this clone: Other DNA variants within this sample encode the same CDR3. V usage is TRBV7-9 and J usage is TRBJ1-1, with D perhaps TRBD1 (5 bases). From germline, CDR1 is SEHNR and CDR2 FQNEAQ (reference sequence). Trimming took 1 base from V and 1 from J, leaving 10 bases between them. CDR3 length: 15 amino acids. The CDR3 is CASSLVGRENTEAFF. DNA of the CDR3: TGTGCCAGCAGCTTAGTGGGCAGGGAGAACACTGAAGCTTTCTTT.

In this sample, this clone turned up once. The CDR3: CASSLDYSGELFF. The CDR3 DNA follows: TGTGCCAGCAGCTTAGATTATAGCGGGGAGCTGTTTTTT. V gene TRBV11-2 combines with J gene TRBJ2-2, with D unresolved. V dropped 0 bases and J dropped 7 bases, with 6 bases sitting between them. Germline values: CDR1 SGHAT, CDR2 FQNNGV. This CDR3 has 13 amino acids. Full variable domain (remainder filled in from reference TRBV11-2 and TRBJ2-2): EAGVAQSPRYKIIEKRQSVAFWCNPISGHATLYWYQQILGQGPKLLIQFQNNGVVDDSQLPKDRFSAERLKGVDSTLKIQPAKLEDSAVYLCASSLDYSGELFFGEGSRLTVL.

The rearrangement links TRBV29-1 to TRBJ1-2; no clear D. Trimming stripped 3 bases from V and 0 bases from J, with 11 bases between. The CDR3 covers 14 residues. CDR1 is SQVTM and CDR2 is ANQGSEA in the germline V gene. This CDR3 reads CSVDRSPSNYGYTF. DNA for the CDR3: TGCAGCGTTGATAGGAGTCCTTCTAACTATGGCTACACCTTC.

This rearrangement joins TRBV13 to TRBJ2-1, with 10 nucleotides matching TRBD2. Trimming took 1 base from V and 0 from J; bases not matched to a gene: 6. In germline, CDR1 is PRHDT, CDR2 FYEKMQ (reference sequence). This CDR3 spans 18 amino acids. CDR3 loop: CASSLEGSGRSSYNEQFF. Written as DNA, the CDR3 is TGTGCCAGCAGCTTAGAAGGTAGCGGGAGGTCCTCCTACAATGAGCAGTTCTTC.

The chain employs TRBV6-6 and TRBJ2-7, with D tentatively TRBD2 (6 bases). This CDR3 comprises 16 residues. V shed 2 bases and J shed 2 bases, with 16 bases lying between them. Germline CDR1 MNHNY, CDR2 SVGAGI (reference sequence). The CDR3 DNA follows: TGTGCCAGCAGTTACCGAACCGGGGGAAATCCCTACGAGCAGTACTTC. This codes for CASSYRTGGNPYEQYF.

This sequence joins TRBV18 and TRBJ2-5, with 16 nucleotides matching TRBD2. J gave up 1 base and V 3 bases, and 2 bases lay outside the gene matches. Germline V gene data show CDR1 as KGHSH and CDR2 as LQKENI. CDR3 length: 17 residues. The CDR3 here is CASSPGLAGGFQETQYF. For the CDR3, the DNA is TGTGCCAGCTCACCGGGACTAGCGGGAGGGTTCCAAGAGACCCAGTACTTC.

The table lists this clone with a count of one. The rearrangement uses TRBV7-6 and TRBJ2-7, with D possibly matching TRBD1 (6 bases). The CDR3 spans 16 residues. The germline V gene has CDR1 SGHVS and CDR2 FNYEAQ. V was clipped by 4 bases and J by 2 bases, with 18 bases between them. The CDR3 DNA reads TGTGCCAGCAGCTCAACACAGGGATTTGGTCCCTACGAGCAGTACTTC. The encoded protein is CASSSTQGFGPYEQYF.

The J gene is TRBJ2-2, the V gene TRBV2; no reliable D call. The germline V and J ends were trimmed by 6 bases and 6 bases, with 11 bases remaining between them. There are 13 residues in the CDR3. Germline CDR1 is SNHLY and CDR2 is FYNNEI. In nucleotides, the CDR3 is TGTGCCAGCAGGGTGTACTCCGCCGGGGAGCTGTTTTTT. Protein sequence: CASRVYSAGELFF.

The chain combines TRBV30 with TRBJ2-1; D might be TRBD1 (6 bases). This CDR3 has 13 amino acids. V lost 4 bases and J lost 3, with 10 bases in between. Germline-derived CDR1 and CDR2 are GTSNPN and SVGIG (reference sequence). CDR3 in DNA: TGTGCCTGGAACAGGGTGCACTACAATGAGCAGTTCTTC. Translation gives CAWNRVHYNEQFF.

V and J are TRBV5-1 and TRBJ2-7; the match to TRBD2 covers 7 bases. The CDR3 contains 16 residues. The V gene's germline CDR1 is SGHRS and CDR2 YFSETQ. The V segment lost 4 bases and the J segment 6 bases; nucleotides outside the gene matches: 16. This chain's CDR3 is CASSPYPWRESVEQYF. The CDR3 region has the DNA TGCGCCAGCAGCCCCTATCCCTGGCGGGAGTCCGTCGAGCAGTACTTC.

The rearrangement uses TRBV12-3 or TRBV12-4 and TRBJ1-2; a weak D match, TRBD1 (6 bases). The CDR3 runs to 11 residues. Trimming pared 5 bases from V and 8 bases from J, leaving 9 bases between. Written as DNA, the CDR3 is TGTGCCAGCAGTACAGGGTTCGGCTACACCTTC. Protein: CASSTGFGYTF.

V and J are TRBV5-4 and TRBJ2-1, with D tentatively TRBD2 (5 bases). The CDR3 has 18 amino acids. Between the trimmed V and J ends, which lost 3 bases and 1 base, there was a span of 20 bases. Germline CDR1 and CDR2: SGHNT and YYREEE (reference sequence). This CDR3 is CASSSRPPGSASYNEQFF. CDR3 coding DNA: TGTGCCAGCAGCTCCCGCCCCCCCGGTAGCGCTTCCTACAATGAGCAGTTCTTC.

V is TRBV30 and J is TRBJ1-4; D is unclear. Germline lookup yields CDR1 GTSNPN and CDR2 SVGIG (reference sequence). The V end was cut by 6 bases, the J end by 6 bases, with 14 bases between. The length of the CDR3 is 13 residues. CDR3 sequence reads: CACARGRDEKLFF. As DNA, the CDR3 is TGTGCCTGCGCACGCGGGCGTGATGAAAAACTGTTTTTT.

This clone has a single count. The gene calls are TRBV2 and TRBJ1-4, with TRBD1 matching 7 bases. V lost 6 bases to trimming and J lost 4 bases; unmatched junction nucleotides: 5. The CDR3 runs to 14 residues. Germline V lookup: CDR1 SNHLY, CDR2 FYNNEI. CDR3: CASSRQGGNEKLFF. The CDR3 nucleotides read TGTGCCAGCAGCAGACAGGGTGGTAATGAAAAACTGTTTTTT.

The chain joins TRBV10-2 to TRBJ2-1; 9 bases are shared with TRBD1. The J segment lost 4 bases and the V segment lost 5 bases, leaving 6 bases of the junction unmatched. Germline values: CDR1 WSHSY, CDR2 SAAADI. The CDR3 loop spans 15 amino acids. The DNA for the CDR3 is TGCGCCAGCAGTTTACCGGGACAGGGTTACAATGAGCAGTTCTTC. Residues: CASSLPGQGYNEQFF.

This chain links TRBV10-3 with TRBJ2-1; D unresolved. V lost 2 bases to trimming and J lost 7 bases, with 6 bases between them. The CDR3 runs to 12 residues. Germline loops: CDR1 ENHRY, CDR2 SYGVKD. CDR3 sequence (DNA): TGTGCCATCAGTGAGAATAGTAATGAGCAGTTCTTC. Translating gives CAISENSNEQFF.

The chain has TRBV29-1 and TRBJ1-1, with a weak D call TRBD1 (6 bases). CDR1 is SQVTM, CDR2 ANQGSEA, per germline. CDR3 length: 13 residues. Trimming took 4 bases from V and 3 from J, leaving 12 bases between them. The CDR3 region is CSVGGGGDTEAFF. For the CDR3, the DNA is TGCAGCGTTGGGGGGGGCGGCGACACTGAAGCTTTCTTT.

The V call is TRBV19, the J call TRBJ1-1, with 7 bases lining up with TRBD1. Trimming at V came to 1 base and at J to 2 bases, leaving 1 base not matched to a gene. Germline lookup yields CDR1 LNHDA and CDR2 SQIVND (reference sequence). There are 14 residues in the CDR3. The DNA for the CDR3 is TGTGCCAGTAGTATAGGGACAGGTAACACTGAAGCTTTCTTT. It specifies CASSIGTGNTEAFF.

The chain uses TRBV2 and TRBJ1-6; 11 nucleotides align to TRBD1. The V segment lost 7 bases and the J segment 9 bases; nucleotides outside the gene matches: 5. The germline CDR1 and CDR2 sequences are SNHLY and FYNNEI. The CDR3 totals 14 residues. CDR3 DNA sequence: TGTGCCAGCATACCCGGGACAGGGGGTTCACCCCTCCACTTT. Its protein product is CASIPGTGGSPLHF.

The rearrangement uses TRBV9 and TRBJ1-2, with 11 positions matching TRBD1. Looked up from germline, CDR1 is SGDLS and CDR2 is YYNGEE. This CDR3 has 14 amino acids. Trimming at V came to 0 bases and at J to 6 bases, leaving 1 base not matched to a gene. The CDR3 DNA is TGTGCCAGCAGCGTAGGGACAGGGGGCAATGGCTACACCTTC. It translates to CASSVGTGGNGYTF.

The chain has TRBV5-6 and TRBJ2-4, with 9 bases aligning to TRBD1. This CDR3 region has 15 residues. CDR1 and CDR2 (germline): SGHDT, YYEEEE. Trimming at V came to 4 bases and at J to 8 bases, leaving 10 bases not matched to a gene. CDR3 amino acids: CASSPNRGRKDIQYF. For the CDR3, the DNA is TGTGCCAGCAGCCCCAACAGGGGGCGGAAAGACATTCAGTACTTC.

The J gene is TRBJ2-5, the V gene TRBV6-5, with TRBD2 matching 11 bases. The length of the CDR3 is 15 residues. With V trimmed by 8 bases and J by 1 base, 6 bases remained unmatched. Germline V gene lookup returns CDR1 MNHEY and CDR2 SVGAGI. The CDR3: CASLGGLAVQETQYF. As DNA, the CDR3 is TGTGCCAGCCTCGGGGGACTAGCGGTCCAAGAGACCCAGTACTTC.

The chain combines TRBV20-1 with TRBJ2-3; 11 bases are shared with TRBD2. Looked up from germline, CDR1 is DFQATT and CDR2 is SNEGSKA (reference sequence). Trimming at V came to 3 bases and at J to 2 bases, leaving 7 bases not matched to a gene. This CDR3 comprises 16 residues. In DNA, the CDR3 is TGCAGTGCTAGTCCGGGACTAGCGGCTTACACAGATACGCAGTATTTT. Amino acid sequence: CSASPGLAAYTDTQYF.

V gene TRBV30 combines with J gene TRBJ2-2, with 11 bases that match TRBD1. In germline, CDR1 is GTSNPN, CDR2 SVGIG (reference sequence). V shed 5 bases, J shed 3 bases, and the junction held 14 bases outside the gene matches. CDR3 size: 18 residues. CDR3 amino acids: CAWADRGLVRDDTGELFF. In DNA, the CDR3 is TGTGCCTGGGCGGACAGGGGGCTGGTTCGCGATGACACCGGGGAGCTGTTTTTT. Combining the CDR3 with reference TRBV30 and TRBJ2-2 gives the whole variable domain SQTIHQWPATLVQPVGSPLSLECTVEGTSNPNLYWYRQAAGRGLQLLFYSVGIGQISSEVPQNLSASRPQDRQFILSSKKLLLSDSGFYLCAWADRGLVRDDTGELFFGEGSRLTVL.

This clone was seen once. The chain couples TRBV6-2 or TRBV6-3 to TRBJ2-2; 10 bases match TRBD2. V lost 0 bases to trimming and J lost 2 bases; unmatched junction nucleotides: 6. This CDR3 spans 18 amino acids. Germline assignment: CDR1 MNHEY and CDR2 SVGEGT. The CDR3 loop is CASSYSGLARLNTGELFF. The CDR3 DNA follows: TGTGCCAGCAGTTACTCGGGACTAGCGCGCCTAAACACCGGGGAGCTGTTTTTT.

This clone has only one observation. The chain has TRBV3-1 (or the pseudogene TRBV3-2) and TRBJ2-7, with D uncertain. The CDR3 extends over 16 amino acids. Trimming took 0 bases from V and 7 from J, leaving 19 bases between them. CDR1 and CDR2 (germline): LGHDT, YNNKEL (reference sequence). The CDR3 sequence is CASSQDSGTFITEQYF. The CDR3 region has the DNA TGTGCCAGCAGCCAAGATTCGGGTACTTTCATAACAGAGCAGTACTTC.

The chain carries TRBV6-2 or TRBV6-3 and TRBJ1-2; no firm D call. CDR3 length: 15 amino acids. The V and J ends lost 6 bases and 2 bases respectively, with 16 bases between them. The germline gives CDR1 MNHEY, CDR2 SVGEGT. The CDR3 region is CASSINGVLNYGYTF. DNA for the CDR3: TGTGCCAGCAGCATCAACGGGGTTCTGAACTATGGCTACACCTTC.

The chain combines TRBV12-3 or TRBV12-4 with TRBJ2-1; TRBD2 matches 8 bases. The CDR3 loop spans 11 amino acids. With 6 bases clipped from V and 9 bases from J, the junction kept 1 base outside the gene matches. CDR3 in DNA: TGTGCCAGCAGGCTAGCGGGTGAGCAGTTCTTC. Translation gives CASRLAGEQFF.

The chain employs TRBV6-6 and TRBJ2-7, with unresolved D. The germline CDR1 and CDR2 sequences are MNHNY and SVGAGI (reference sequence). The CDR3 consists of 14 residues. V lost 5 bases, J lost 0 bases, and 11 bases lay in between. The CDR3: CASSPYAVSYEQYF. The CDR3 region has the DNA TGTGCCAGCAGTCCCTACGCGGTCTCCTACGAGCAGTACTTC.